This TCR beta chain was obtained from a study of blood T cell repertoires in COVID-19. For the study at large: Specimens from acute and convalescent COVID-19 originated in the United States, Italy and Spain. PBMCs, B-cell-depleted T cells, or T cells were the source of the cDNA or gDNA that made up the material.

CDR1 and CDR2 from the germline V gene are LNHDA and SQIVND (reference sequence). Trimming removed 1 base at V and 10 bases at J, with 8 bases between. The CDR3 has 12 amino acids. Authors' methods: How many nucleated cells were present was estimated from reference gene primer amplification. The method was immunoSEQ multiplex PCR; TCRdb's version includes in-frame clones alone and lacks a portion of them. V, J and clone size were drawn from that table, and D and trimming were deduced from the DNA. The data show roughly 250,000 clones, approximately 80% seen once. The sample taken for sequencing was peripheral blood. The TCR sequence derives from a woman in her sixties with active or convalescent COVID-19. This chain joins TRBV19 and TRBJ2-1, with a tentative D call TRBD2 (5 bases). The DNA for the CDR3 is TGTGCCAGTAGTATAGTGGCGGGCGAGCAGTTCTTC. Amino acids: CASSIVAGEQFF.